This T cell receptor (beta chain) was documented in a study of blood T cell repertoires in COVID-19. As for the study in general: From T cells, B-cell-depleted T cells, or PBMCs came the material, which was cDNA or gDNA.

Original data processing: Estimation of nucleated cell counts relied on the amplification of reference gene primers. Sequenced by immunoSEQ multiplex PCR; TCRdb stores in-frame clones only, minus some. That table furnishes V, J and clone size, whereas the DNA furnished D and trimming. Among approximately 250,000 clones listed, more than 80% were seen once. Participants came from around 25 US areas, aged about 18 to 100 years. Trimming took off 6 bases at V and 2 bases at J, with 13 bases between the two ends. This CDR3 has 14 amino acids. The germline gives CDR1 SGHNT, CDR2 YYREEE (reference sequence).

Source material: PBMCs or T cells enriched from blood (not recorded which). The origin of this receptor is a woman aged 25 to 39 with acute COVID-19. The chain uses TRBV5-4 and TRBJ2-3; no definite D call. The CDR3 sequence: CASTHGSNTDTQYF. The CDR3 DNA reads as TGTGCCAGCACCCATGGCAGTAACACAGATACGCAGTATTTT.